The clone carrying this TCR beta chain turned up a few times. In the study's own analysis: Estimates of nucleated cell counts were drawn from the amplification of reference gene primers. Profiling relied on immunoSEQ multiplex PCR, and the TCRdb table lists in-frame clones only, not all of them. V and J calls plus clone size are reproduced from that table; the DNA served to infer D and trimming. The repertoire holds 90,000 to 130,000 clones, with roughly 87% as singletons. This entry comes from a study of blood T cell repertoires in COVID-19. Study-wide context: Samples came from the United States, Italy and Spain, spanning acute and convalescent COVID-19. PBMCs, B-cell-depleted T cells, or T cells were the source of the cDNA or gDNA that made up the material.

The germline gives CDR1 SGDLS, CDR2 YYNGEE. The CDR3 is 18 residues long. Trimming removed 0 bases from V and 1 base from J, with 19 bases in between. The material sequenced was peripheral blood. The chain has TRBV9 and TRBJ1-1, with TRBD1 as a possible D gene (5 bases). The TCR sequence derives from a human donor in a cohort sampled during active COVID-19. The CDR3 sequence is CASSVARGGPDGNTEAFF. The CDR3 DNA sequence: TGTGCCAGCAGCGTAGCGCGGGGGGGTCCCGACGGGAACACTGAAGCTTTCTTT. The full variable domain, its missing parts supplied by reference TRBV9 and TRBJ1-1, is DSGVTQTPKHLITATGQRVTLRCSPRSGDLSVYWYQQSLDQGLQFLIQYYNGEERAKGNILERFSAQQFPDLHSELNLSSLELGDSALYFCASSVARGGPDGNTEAFFGQGTRLTVV.